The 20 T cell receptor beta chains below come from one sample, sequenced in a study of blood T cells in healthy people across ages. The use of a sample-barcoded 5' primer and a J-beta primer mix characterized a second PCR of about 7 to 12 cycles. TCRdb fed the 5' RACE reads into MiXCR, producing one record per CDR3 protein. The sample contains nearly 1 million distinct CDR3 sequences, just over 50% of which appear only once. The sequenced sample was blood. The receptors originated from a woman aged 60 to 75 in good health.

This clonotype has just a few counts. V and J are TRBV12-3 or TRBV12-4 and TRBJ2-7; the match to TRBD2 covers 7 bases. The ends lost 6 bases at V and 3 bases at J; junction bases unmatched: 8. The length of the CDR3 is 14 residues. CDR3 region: CASRKAGEVYEQYF. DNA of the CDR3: TGTGCCAGCAGAAAGGCGGGAGAAGTCTACGAGCAGTACTTC.

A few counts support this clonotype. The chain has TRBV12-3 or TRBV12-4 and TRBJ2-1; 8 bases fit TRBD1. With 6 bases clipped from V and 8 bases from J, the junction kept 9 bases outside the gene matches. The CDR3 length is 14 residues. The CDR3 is CASSRDRHIDEQFF. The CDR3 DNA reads TGTGCCAGCAGCCGGGACAGGCATATCGATGAGCAGTTCTTC.

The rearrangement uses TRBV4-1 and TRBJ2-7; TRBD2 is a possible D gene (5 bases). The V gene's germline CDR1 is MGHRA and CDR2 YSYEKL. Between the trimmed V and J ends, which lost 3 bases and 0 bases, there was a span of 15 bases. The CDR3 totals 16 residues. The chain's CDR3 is CASSQDPTGSSYEQYF. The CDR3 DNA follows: TGCGCCAGCAGCCAGGACCCAACTGGGAGCTCCTACGAGCAGTACTTC.

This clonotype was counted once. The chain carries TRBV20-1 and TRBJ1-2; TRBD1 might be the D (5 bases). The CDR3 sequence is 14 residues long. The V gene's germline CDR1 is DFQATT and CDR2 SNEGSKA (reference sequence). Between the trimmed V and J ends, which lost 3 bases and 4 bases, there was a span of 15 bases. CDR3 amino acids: CSASAGGGVYGYTF. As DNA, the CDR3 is TGCAGTGCTAGCGCGGGGGGAGGGGTCTATGGCTACACCTTC.

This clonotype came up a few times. Here the CDR3 DNA reads TGTGCCAGCAGCCCAGGAGGACAGTCAAACGAGCAGTACTTC. Translated, it gives CASSPGGQSNEQYF. The V gene is TRBV7-3, the J gene TRBJ2-7; perhaps TRBD1 as D (6 bases). CDR3 length: 14 amino acids. V was trimmed by 5 bases and J by 5 bases, leaving 16 bases between them. Germline lookup yields CDR1 SGHTA and CDR2 FQGTGA.

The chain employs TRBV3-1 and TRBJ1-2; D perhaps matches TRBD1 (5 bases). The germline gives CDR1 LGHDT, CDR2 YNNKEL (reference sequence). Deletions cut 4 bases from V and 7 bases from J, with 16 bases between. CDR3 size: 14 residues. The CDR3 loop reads CASSRGTLSGGYTF. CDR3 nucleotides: TGTGCCAGCAGCCGGGGGACCCTGAGTGGTGGCTACACCTTC.

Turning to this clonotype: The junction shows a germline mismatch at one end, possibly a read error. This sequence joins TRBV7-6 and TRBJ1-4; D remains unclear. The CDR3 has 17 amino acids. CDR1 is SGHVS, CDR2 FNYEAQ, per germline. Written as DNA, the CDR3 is TGTGCCAGCAGCTCTGACACCCCTGTATCAACTACTGAAAAACTGTTTTTT. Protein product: CASSSDTPVSTTEKLFF. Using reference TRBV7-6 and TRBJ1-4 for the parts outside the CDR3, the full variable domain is GAGVSQSPRYKVTKRGQDVALRCDPISGHVSLYWYRQALGQGPEFLTYFNYEAQQDKSGLPNDRFSAERPEGSISTLTIQRTEQRDSAMYRCASSSDTPVSTTEKLFFGSGTQLSVL.

Written as DNA, the CDR3 is TGCAGTGCTGGGACAACTTCTCGCGAGCAGTACTTC. It specifies CSAGTTSREQYF. The gene calls are TRBV20-1 and TRBJ2-7; maybe TRBD1 (6 bases). Germline V gene sequence: CDR1 DFQATT, CDR2 SNEGSKA (reference sequence). This CDR3 contains 12 residues. V was trimmed by 5 bases and J by 6 bases, leaving 14 bases between them.

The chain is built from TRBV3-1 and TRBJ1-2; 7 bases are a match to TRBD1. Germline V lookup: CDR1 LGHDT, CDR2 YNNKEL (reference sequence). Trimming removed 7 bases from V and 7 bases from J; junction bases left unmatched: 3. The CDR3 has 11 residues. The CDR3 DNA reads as TGTGCCAGCACCAACAGGGGTGGCTACACCTTC. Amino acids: CASTNRGGYTF.

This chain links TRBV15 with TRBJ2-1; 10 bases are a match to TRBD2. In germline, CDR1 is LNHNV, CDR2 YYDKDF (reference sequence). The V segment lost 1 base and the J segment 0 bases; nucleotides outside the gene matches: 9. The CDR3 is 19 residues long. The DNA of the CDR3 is TGTGCCACCAGCAGAGGAGCGGGAGGGCCGTCGAGCTCCTACAATGAGCAGTTCTTC. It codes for CATSRGAGGPSSSYNEQFF.

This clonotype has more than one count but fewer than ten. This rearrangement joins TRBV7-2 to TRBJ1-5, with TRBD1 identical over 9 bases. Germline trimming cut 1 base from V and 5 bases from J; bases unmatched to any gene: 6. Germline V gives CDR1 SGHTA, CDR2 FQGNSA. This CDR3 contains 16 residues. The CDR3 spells CASSLGDRALYQPQHF. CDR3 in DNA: TGTGCCAGCAGCTTAGGGGACAGGGCCTTATATCAGCCCCAGCATTTT. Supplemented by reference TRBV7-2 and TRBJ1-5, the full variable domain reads GAGVSQSPSNKVTEKGKDVELRCDPISGHTALYWYRQSLGQGLEFLIYFQGNSAPDKSGLPSDRFSAERTGGSVSTLTIQRTQQEDSAVYLCASSLGDRALYQPQHFGDGTRLSIL.

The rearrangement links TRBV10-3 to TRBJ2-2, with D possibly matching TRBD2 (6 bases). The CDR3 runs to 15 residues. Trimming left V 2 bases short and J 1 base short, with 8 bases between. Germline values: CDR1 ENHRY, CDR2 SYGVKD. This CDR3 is CAISETAGNTGELFF. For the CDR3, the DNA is TGTGCCATCAGTGAGACAGCGGGGAACACCGGGGAGCTGTTTTTT.

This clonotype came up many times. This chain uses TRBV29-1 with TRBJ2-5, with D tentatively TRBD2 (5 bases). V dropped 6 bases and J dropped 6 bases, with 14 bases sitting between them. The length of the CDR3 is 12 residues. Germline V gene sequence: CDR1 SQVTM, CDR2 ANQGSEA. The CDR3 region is CSVGFEGKTQYF. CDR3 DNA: TGCAGCGTCGGATTCGAGGGAAAGACCCAGTACTTC.

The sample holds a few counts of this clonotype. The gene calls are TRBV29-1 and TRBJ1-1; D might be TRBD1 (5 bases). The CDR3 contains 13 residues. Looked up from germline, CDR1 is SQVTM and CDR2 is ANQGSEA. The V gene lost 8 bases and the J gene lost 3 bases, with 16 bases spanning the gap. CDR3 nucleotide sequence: TGCAGCATGTCCGCCCGGGGCGACACTGAAGCTTTCTTT. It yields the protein CSMSARGDTEAFF.

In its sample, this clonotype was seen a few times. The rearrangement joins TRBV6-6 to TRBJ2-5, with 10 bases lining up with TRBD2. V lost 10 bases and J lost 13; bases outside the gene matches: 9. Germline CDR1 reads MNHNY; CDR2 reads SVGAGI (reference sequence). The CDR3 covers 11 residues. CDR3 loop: CATDSPSGRYF. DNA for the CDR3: TGTGCCACCGACTCTCCTAGCGGGAGGTACTTC.

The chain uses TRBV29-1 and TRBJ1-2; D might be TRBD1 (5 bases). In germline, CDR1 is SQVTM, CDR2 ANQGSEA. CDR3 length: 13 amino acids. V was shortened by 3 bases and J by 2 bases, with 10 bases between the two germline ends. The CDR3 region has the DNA TGCAGCGTTGATGGAGGGACCAACTATGGCTACACCTTC. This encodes CSVDGGTNYGYTF.

The CDR3, as DNA: TGCAGCGTTGTGGGCGGGTTGGGGAACACTGAAGCTTTCTTT. Translation gives CSVVGGLGNTEAFF. The V gene is TRBV29-1, the J gene TRBJ1-1, with D unclear. The CDR3 consists of 14 residues. Germline V CDR1 and CDR2: SQVTM, ANQGSEA. Trimming shortened V by 4 bases and J by 1 base, and 13 bases separated the two germline ends.

CDR3 nucleotides: TGTGCCAGCAGCAGCGCGACAGGGCGTGAGACCCAGTACTTC. It specifies CASSSATGRETQYF. V and J are TRBV7-9 and TRBJ2-5; 7 positions agree with TRBD1. V gave up 5 bases and J gave up 5 bases; unmatched junction bases: 8. The V gene's germline CDR1 is SEHNR and CDR2 FQNEAQ (reference sequence). The CDR3 runs 14 residues.

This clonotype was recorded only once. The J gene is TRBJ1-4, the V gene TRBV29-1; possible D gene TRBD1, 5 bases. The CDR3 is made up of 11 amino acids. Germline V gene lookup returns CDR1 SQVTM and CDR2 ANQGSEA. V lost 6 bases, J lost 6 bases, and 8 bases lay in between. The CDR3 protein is CSVAQDEKLFF. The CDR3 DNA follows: TGCAGCGTAGCACAGGATGAAAAACTGTTTTTT.

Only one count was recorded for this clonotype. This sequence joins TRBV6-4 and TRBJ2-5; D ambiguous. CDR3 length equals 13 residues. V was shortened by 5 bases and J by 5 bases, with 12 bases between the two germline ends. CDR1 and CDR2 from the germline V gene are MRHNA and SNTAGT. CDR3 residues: CASSKNAGETQYF. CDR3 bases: TGTGCCAGCAGTAAAAATGCTGGGGAGACCCAGTACTTC.